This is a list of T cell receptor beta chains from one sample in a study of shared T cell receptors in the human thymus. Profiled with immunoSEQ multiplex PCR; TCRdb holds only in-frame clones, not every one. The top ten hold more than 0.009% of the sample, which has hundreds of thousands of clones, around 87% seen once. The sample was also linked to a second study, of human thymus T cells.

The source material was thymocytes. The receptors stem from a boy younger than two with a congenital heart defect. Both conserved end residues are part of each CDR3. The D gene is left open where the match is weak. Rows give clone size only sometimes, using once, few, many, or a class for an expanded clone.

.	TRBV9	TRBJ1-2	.	CASSVGVGGVAGYTF
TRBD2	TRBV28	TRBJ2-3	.	CASSYGGGGTDTQYF
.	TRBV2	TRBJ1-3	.	CASRTRPYEDTIYF
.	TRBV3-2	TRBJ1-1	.	CASQPRAFF
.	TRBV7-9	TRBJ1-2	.	CASSLGADPGYTF
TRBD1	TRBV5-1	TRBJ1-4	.	CASSLRQGQSEKLFF
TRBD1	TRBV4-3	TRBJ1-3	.	CASSQEYGDRGIGNTIYF
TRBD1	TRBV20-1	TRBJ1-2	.	CSGHRGDGYTF
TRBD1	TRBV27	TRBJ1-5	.	CASIQGDSNQPQHF
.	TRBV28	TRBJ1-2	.	CASAVSGGALYGYTF
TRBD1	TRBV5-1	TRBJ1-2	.	CASSVGQGDYGYTF
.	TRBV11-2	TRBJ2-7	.	CASSLEGQLVRGYEQYF
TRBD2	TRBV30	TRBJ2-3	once	CAWSQLAGGVTQYF
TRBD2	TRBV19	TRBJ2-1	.	CASSIVFTSGHSYNEQFF
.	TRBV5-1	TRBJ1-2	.	CASSSPGQANYGYTF
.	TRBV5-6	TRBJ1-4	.	CASSLEQDKLFF
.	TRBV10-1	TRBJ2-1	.	CASSKDSLSYNEQFF
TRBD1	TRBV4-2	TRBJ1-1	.	CASSQHADRGQNTEAFF
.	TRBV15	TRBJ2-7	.	CATSRVARTGHGPLEQYF
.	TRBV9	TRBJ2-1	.	CASSVGVQSSYNEQFF
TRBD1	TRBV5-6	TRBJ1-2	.	CASSLRQGPTNYGYTF
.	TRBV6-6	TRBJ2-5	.	CASRNREKTGVETQYF
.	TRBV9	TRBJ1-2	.	CASSDRPQAPNYGYTF
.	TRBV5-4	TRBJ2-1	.	CASSLYRPLRGEQFF
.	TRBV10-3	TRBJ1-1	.	CATETSPQRWVTNTEAFF